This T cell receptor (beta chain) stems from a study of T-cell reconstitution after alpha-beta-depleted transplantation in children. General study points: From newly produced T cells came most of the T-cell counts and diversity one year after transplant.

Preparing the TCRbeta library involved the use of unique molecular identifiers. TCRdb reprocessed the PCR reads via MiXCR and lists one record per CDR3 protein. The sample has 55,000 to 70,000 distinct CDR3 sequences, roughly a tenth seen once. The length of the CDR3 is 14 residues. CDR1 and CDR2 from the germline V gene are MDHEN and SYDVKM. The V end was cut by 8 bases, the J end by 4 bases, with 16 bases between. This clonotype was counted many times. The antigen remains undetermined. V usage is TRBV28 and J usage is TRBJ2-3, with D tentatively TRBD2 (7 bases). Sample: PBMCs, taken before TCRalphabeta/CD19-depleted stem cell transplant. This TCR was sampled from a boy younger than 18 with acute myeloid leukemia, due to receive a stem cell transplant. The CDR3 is CASARRGGPDTQYF. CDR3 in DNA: TGTGCCAGCGCCCGTAGGGGGGGCCCAGATACGCAGTATTTT.